A single sample gave rise to the 17 T cell receptor beta chains below, sequenced in a study of chemoradiotherapy in HPV16-positive cancers. The repertoire was sequenced with immunoSEQ multiplex PCR; TCRdb's copy has only in-frame clones and lacks some. The table shows about 5,400 clones, with roughly 71% occurring only once. The material sequenced was tumor tissue, taken from a patient who underwent chemoradiotherapy. The receptors derive from a human donor with HPV-associated anogenital cancer.

This clone showed up just once. The chain carries TRBV18 and TRBJ1-2; weak D call: TRBD1 (6 bases). The germline V and J ends were trimmed by 3 bases and 4 bases, with 6 bases remaining between them. Germline V lookup: CDR1 KGHSH, CDR2 LQKENI. The CDR3 consists of 12 residues. This CDR3 is CASSPDSYGYTF. CDR3 sequence (DNA): TGTGCCAGCTCACCGGACAGCTATGGCTACACCTTC.

The V gene is TRBV9, the J gene TRBJ2-2; TRBD1 matches 8 bases. J was trimmed by 5 bases and V by 0 bases; bases with no gene match: 6. In germline, CDR1 is SGDLS, CDR2 YYNGEE. This CDR3 contains 16 residues. CDR3 residues: CASSVDGTGATGELFF. The CDR3 DNA sequence: TGTGCCAGCAGCGTAGACGGGACAGGCGCTACCGGGGAGCTGTTTTTT.

CDR3 protein: CASSRDHLGGKDSPLHF. The CDR3 DNA reads as TGTGCCAGCAGCCGAGACCATTTAGGGGGGAAGGATTCACCCCTCCACTTT. This rearrangement joins TRBV7-9 to TRBJ1-6, with D possibly TRBD1 on 6 matching bases. V shed 5 bases and J shed 8 bases, with 22 bases lying between them. The V gene's germline CDR1 is SEHNR and CDR2 FQNEAQ (reference sequence). The CDR3 covers 17 residues. The whole variable domain, remainder taken from reference TRBV7-9 and TRBJ1-6, is DTGVSQNPRHKITKRGQNVTFRCDPISEHNRLYWYRQTLGQGPEFLTYFQNEAQLEKSRLLSDRFSAERPKGSFSTLEIQRTEQGDSAMYLCASSRDHLGGKDSPLHFGNGTRLTVT.

This clone was seen only a few times. The chain carries TRBV7-6 and TRBJ2-5; unclear D gene. The last part of the DNA fits TRBJ2-7 better; the J call may be wrong. The CDR3 is 13 residues long. CDR1 is SGHVS and CDR2 is FNYEAQ in the germline V gene. CDR3 residues: CASSSSEVYEQYF. CDR3 coding DNA: TGTGCCAGCAGTTCCTCCGAGGTCTACGAGCAGTACTTC.

V usage is TRBV12-5 and J usage is TRBJ1-6, with TRBD1 matching over 9 bases. The CDR3 runs to 17 residues. The germline CDR1 and CDR2 sequences are LGHNT and FRNRAP. Trimming removed 5 bases from V and 7 bases from J; junction bases left unmatched: 12. CDR3 DNA sequence: TGTGCTAGTGGTCATCCACAGGGGGCTACGAGGAATTCACCCCTCCACTTT. Protein sequence: CASGHPQGATRNSPLHF.

The chain links TRBV6-5 to TRBJ2-2; TRBD2 is a possible D gene (5 bases). CDR1 is MNHEY, CDR2 SVGAGI, per germline. The CDR3 is 14 residues long. The V gene lost 6 bases and the J gene lost 2 bases, with 10 bases spanning the gap. CDR3: CASREGFNTGELFF. CDR3 in DNA: TGTGCCAGCAGAGAGGGATTCAACACCGGGGAGCTGTTTTTT.

J is TRBJ2-7 and V is TRBV9, with D unclear. This CDR3 is built from 16 residues. V dropped 2 bases and J dropped 0 bases, with 15 bases sitting between them. The V gene's germline CDR1 is SGDLS and CDR2 YYNGEE. DNA for the CDR3: TGTGCCAGCAGCGTGGGGTCCGACCCAAGCTCCTACGAGCAGTACTTC. Translated, it gives CASSVGSDPSSYEQYF.

This clone showed up just a few times. The V and J genes are TRBV7-2 and TRBJ2-7; D gene ambiguous. Germline V lookup: CDR1 SGHTA, CDR2 FQGNSA. V was clipped by 5 bases and J by 2 bases, with 10 bases between them. The CDR3 covers 13 residues. The CDR3 DNA is TGTGCCAGCAGCGCCCGAGACACCTACGAGCAGTACTTC. Its protein is CASSARDTYEQYF.

A single count supports this clone. Here the CDR3 reads CASSPHPGEPGELFF. The CDR3, as DNA: TGTGCCAGCAGCCCCCATCCGGGGGAGCCCGGGGAGCTGTTTTTT. The chain uses TRBV28 and TRBJ2-2, with D maybe TRBD2 (6 bases). Between the trimmed V and J ends, which lost 6 bases and 6 bases, there was a span of 17 bases. This CDR3 contains 15 residues. Germline V CDR1 and CDR2: MDHEN, SYDVKM.

This clone was found a few times. The V gene is TRBV19, the J gene TRBJ1-4; a weak D match, TRBD1 (5 bases). The germline V gene encodes CDR1 LNHDA and CDR2 SQIVND (reference sequence). V was pared by 3 bases and J by 8 bases, with 19 bases between. The CDR3 has 16 amino acids. The CDR3 here is CASSMRTGQVVEKLFF. CDR3 bases: TGTGCCAGTAGTATGCGAACAGGACAAGTGGTAGAAAAACTGTTTTTT.

The chain combines TRBV7-3 with TRBJ2-1, with 11 bases matching TRBD2. The CDR3 has 17 amino acids. Germline assignment: CDR1 SGHTA and CDR2 FQGTGA. V was clipped by 1 base and J by 12 bases; unmatched bases: 14. CDR3 nucleotide sequence: TGTGCCAGCAGCTTAAACCCTAGCGGGAGGTGGAGCGTGGGGCAGTTCTTC. This codes for CASSLNPSGRWSVGQFF.

The rearrangement uses TRBV9 and TRBJ1-4; D remains ambiguous. CDR1 is SGDLS and CDR2 is YYNGEE in the germline V gene. The V end was cut by 4 bases, the J end by 12 bases, with 19 bases between. The CDR3 sequence is 14 residues long. The CDR3 here is CASSIYADRSELFF. As DNA, the CDR3 is TGTGCCAGCAGCATCTATGCGGACCGTTCCGAACTGTTTTTT.

This chain links TRBV28 with TRBJ2-5; D possibly corresponds to TRBD2 (7 bases). The V gene's germline CDR1 is MDHEN and CDR2 SYDVKM. The CDR3 spans 16 residues. Trimming left V 5 bases short and J 5 bases short, with 21 bases between. The CDR3 nucleotides are TGTGCCAGCAGTCCTTATAGAGGGGGGGCAGGGGAGACCCAGTACTTC. Protein: CASSPYRGGAGETQYF. Full variable domain (rest looked up from reference TRBV28 and TRBJ2-5): DVKVTQSSRYLVKRTGEKVFLECVQDMDHENMFWYRQDPGLGLRLIYFSYDVKMKEKGDIPEGYSVSREKKERFSLILESASTNQTSMYLCASSPYRGGAGETQYFGPGTRLLVL.

The chain uses TRBV19 and TRBJ2-1, with 11 bases fitting TRBD2. J lost 9 bases, V lost 7 bases, and 5 bases had no gene match. Germline CDR1 LNHDA, CDR2 SQIVND (reference sequence). This CDR3 has 13 residues. Here the CDR3 DNA reads TGTGCCAGTAAGGACCTAGCGGGAGGTGAGCAGTTCTTC. Its protein is CASKDLAGGEQFF. Looking up the rest from reference TRBV19 and TRBJ2-1 gives the full variable domain: DGGITQSPKYLFRKEGQNVTLSCEQNLNHDAMYWYRQDPGQGLRLIYYSQIVNDFQKGDIAEGYSVSREKKESFPLTVTSAQKNPTAFYLCASKDLAGGEQFFGPGTRLTVL.

The chain carries TRBV5-1 and TRBJ2-7; D is unresolved. There are 15 residues in the CDR3. V lost 0 bases to trimming and J lost 5 bases, with 15 bases between them. Per germline, CDR1 SGHRS and CDR2 YFSETQ. The CDR3 here is CASSLEVQQKHEQYF. In DNA form, the CDR3 reads TGCGCCAGCAGCTTGGAGGTACAGCAAAAACACGAGCAGTACTTC. Supplemented by reference TRBV5-1 and TRBJ2-7, the full variable domain reads KAGVTQTPRYLIKTRGQQVTLSCSPISGHRSVSWYQQTPGQGLQFLFEYFSETQRNKGNFPGRFSGRQFSNSRSEMNVSTLELGDSALYLCASSLEVQQKHEQYFGPGTRLTVT.

The chain carries TRBV14 and TRBJ2-7; 7 positions match TRBD1. Looked up from germline, CDR1 is SGHDN and CDR2 is FVKESK. The CDR3 length is 15 residues. J lost 3 bases, V lost 1 base, and 6 bases had no gene match. The CDR3: CASSQVRGQLYEQYF. CDR3 coding DNA: TGTGCCAGCAGCCAAGTCCGGGGACAGCTCTACGAGCAGTACTTC.

The chain is built from TRBV25-1 and TRBJ2-3, with D unclear. V was shortened by 0 bases and J by 6 bases, with 7 bases between the two germline ends. Germline V CDR1 and CDR2: MGHDK, SYGVNS. The CDR3 is 13 amino acids. The CDR3 DNA is TGTGCCAGCAGTGAATATGGGATCGATACGCAGTATTTT. Encoded protein: CASSEYGIDTQYF.